Following are 8 T cell receptor beta chains from one sample sequenced in a study of blood T cell repertoires in COVID-19. TCRdb's table, derived via immunoSEQ multiplex PCR, lists solely in-frame clones and lacks some. The sample shows 200,000 to 250,000 clones, just under 90% of them seen only once. Sequencing input: PBMCs or T cells enriched from blood (not recorded which). The source of these receptors is a man over 45 who had been exposed to COVID-19.

The V and J genes are TRBV12-3 or TRBV12-4 and TRBJ2-1; TRBD1 agrees at 7 bases. The CDR3 sequence is 13 residues long. The V segment lost 5 bases and the J segment 10 bases; nucleotides outside the gene matches: 8. The CDR3 coding sequence is TGTGCCAGCAGTCCTACACAGGGGCAAGAGCAGTTCTTC. Translation: CASSPTQGQEQFF.

The chain has TRBV5-1 and TRBJ1-1; TRBD1 aligns across 10 bases. V was pared by 5 bases and J by 3 bases, with 10 bases of the junction left unmatched. CDR3 length: 16 residues. Germline V gene lookup returns CDR1 SGHRS and CDR2 YFSETQ. The CDR3 sequence is CASRPGQGNWHTEAFF. The CDR3 bases are TGCGCCAGCAGACCGGGACAGGGGAATTGGCACACTGAAGCTTTCTTT.

This clone was seen only a few times. Other DNA sequences from this sample encode an identical CDR3 as well. The gene calls are TRBV5-1 and TRBJ1-1; no definite D call. V was pared by 1 base and J by 0 bases, with 4 bases between. This CDR3 comprises 13 residues. Germline V gene lookup returns CDR1 SGHRS and CDR2 YFSETQ. Written as DNA, the CDR3 is TGCGCCAGCAGCTTGACGGTGAACACTGAAGCTTTCTTT. It is translated as CASSLTVNTEAFF.

The chain combines TRBV20-1 with TRBJ1-1, with D perhaps TRBD1 (5 bases). Looked up from germline, CDR1 is DFQATT and CDR2 is SNEGSKA (reference sequence). The CDR3 contains 11 residues. Trimming shortened V by 6 bases and J by 9 bases, and 14 bases separated the two germline ends. In DNA form, the CDR3 reads TGCAGTGCGGCCGCCGGGGGAAAAGCTTTCTTT. Encoded protein: CSAAAGGKAFF.

The chain carries TRBV18 and TRBJ2-5, with D possibly matching TRBD1 (5 bases). Germline V gives CDR1 KGHSH, CDR2 LQKENI. V gave up 1 base and J gave up 3 bases, with 18 bases separating them. The CDR3 contains 17 residues. The CDR3, as DNA: TGTGCCAGCTCACCACTCGCTTCGGCAGGGATCGAAGAGACCCAGTACTTC. It translates to CASSPLASAGIEETQYF.

The J gene is TRBJ1-2, the V gene TRBV10-3; perhaps TRBD1 as D (5 bases). Germline V CDR1 and CDR2: ENHRY, SYGVKD. Trimming removed 7 bases at V and 5 bases at J, with 17 bases between. This CDR3 is built from 14 residues. The CDR3 DNA reads as TGTGCCATCACGGCAGGGAACCCCAATTATGGCTACACCTTC. This sequence encodes CAITAGNPNYGYTF.

The chain couples TRBV4-1 to TRBJ1-5, with TRBD1 matching 9 bases. This CDR3 is built from 15 residues. The trim removed 3 bases at V and 3 bases at J, leaving 3 bases unmatched. Germline CDR1 MGHRA, CDR2 YSYEKL. As DNA, the CDR3 is TGCGCCAGCAGCCAGAGGACAGGGGACAATCAGCCCCAGCATTTT. Its translation: CASSQRTGDNQPQHF.

The chain joins TRBV7-3 to TRBJ2-3, with D possibly being TRBD2 (5 bases). This CDR3 comprises 15 residues. V lost 2 bases and J 0 bases, leaving 9 bases between the germline ends. Germline assignment: CDR1 SGHTA and CDR2 FQGTGA. The CDR3 loop is CASSLAGPSTDTQYF. CDR3 DNA sequence: TGTGCCAGCAGCTTAGCGGGTCCTAGCACAGATACGCAGTATTTT.